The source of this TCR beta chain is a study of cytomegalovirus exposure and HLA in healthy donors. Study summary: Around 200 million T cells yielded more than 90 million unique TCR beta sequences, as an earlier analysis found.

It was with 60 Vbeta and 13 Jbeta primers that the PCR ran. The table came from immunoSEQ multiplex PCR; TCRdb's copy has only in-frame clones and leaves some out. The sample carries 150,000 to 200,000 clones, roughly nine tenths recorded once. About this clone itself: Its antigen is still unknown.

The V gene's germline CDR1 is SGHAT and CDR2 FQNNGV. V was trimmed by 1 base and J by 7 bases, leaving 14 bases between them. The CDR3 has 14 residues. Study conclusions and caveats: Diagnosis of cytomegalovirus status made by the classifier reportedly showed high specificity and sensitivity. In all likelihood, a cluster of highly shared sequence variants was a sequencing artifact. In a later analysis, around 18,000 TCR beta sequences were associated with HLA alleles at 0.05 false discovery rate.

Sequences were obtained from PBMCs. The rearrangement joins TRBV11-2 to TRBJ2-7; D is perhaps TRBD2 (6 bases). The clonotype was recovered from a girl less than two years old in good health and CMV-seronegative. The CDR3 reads CASSLVEGRGEQYF. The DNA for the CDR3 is TGTGCCAGCAGCTTAGTTGAAGGGCGGGGTGAGCAGTACTTC.